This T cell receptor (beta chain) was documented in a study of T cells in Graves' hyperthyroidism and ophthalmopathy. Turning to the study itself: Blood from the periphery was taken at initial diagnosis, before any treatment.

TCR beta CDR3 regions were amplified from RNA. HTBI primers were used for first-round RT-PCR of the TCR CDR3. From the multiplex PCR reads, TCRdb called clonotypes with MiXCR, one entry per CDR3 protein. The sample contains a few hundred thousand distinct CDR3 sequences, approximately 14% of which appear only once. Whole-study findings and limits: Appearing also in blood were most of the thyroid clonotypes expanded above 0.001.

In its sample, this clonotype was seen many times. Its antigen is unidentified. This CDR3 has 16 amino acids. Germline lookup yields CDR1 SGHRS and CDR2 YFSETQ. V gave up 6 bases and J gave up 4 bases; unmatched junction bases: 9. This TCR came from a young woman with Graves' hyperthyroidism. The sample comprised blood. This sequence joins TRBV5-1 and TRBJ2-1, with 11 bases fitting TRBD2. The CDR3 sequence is CASNLGGTSGYNEQFF. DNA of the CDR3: TGCGCCAGCAACCTTGGTGGGACTAGCGGATACAATGAGCAGTTCTTC.